This TCR beta chain comes out of a study of regulatory T cells in long-lasting Graves disease. Study-wide background: Patients newly diagnosed with Graves' had been on antithyroid drugs for under 3 months.

Combining iRepertoire HTBI primers with Arm-PCR of CDR3 regions, the authors built TCR beta libraries. MiXCR, applied by TCRdb to the multiplex PCR reads, yields one record per CDR3 protein. This table holds around 250,000 distinct CDR3 sequences, approximately 18% found once. With 8 bases removed from V and 7 bases from J, the gap between germline ends came to 11 bases. The germline gives CDR1 LNHDA, CDR2 SQIVND (reference sequence). The CDR3 has 11 residues. Time point reported: newly diagnosed GD, antithyroid drugs for less than 3 months. PBMC RNA served as the TCR library source. This clonotype has a handful of counts. These same data were also listed under a study on T cells in Graves' hyperthyroidism and ophthalmopathy.

The TCR was taken from a woman aged 30 to 39 with Graves disease. The sample in question was peripheral blood mononuclear cells (PBMCs), obtained at new diagnosis, from a patient treated with antithyroid drugs. This rearrangement joins TRBV19 to TRBJ1-1, with a possible D match to TRBD1 (6 bases). The CDR3 coding sequence is TGTGCCAGTGGTCTACAGGGTGAAGCTTTCTTT. Its protein product is CASGLQGEAFF.